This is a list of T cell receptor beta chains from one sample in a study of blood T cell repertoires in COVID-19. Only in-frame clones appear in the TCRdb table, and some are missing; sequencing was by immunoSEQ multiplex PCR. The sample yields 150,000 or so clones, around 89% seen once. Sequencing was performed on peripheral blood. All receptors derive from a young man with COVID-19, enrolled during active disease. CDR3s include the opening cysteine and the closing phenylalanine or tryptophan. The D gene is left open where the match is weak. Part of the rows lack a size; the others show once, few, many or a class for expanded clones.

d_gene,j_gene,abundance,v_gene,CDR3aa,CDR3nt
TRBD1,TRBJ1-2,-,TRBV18,CASSSQTGANYGYTF,TGTGCCAGCTCATCTCAGACAGGGGCGAACTATGGCTACACCTTC
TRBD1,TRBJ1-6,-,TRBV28,CASSKGQGALISYNSPLHF,TGTGCCAGCAGCAAAGGACAGGGGGCGCTTATTTCCTATAATTCACCCCTCCACTTT
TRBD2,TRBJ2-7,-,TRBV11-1,CASSSTSGSFYEQYF,TGTGCCAGCAGCTCTACTAGCGGGAGTTTCTACGAGCAGTACTTC
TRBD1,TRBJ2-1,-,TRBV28,CASRAQGARYNEQFF,TGTGCCAGCAGGGCACAGGGGGCAAGGTACAATGAGCAGTTCTTC
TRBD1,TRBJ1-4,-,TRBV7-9,CASSSRQGREKLFF,TGTGCCAGCAGCTCTCGACAGGGGAGGGAAAAACTGTTTTTT
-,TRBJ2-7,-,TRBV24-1,CATSDLGGRRIRLDYEQYF,TGTGCCACCAGTGATTTAGGGGGACGTAGGATACGCCTCGACTACGAGCAGTACTTC
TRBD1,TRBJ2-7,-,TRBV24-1,CATSDYGTDSTEQYF,TGTGCCACCAGTGATTACGGGACAGATTCTACCGAGCAGTACTTC
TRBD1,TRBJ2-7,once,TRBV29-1,CSAGTGTGGSEQYF,TGCAGCGCGGGGACCGGGACAGGGGGCTCCGAGCAGTACTTC
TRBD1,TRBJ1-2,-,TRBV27,CASSLSGTGNYGYTF,TGTGCCAGCAGTTTATCCGGGACAGGGAACTATGGCTACACCTTC
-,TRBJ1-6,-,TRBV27,CASSLGGEPRGSPLHF,TGTGCCAGCAGTTTGGGGGGAGAGCCCCGTGGATCACCCCTCCACTTT
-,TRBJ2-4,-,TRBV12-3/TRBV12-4,CASSFGQGPIQYF,TGTGCCAGCAGTTTCGGCCAGGGTCCCATTCAGTACTTC